This T cell receptor beta chain came from a study of CD8 T cells in Susac syndrome. An input of about 0.5 to 1 ug of RNA was subjected to reverse transcription using random hexamers. With immunoSEQ multiplex PCR, TCR beta CDR3 was amplified across 54 Vbeta and 13 Jbeta. TCRdb re-called the immunoSEQ multiplex PCR reads with MiXCR, one entry per CDR3 protein. The table records 170,000 or so distinct CDR3 sequences, 90% to 95% of them present only once. Turning to this clonotype: Antigen: not known.

The study sequenced TCR beta in blood CD8+ and CD4+ T cells. Broader study findings: It was acknowledged in the study that its TCR sequencing and HLA analysis involved a relatively small number of individuals.

Trimming shortened V by 1 base and J by 2 bases, and 6 bases separated the two germline ends. The CDR3 consists of 13 residues. Germline CDR1 and CDR2: SGDLS and YYNGEE. The clonotype was recovered from a human donor with multiple sclerosis. The V call is TRBV9, the J call TRBJ2-5; no reliable D call. Material: CD4+ T cells from PBMCs. The CDR3 reads CASSVSSQETQYF. The DNA for the CDR3 is TGTGCCAGCAGCGTATCCTCGCAAGAGACCCAGTACTTC. Full variable domain (outside the CDR3, taken from reference TRBV9 and TRBJ2-5): DSGVTQTPKHLITATGQRVTLRCSPRSGDLSVYWYQQSLDQGLQFLIQYYNGEERAKGNILERFSAQQFPDLHSELNLSSLELGDSALYFCASSVSSQETQYFGPGTRLLVL.